This TCR beta chain was sequenced in a study of blood T cell repertoires in COVID-19. Study in general: T cells, B-cell-depleted T cells, or PBMCs supplied cDNA or gDNA.

The CDR3 spans 17 residues. V gave up 0 bases and J gave up 0 bases, with 9 bases separating them. Germline assignment: CDR1 SGHAT and CDR2 FQNNGV. Under the authors' procedure: Amplification with reference gene primers provided the estimates of nucleated cell counts. Clones were sequenced by immunoSEQ multiplex PCR, and TCRdb holds only the in-frame ones, with some missing. V and J calls and clone size are copied from that table; D and trimming were computed from the DNA. The sample yields around 120,000 clones, 60% to 85% seen once. The J gene is TRBJ1-6, the V gene TRBV11-2, with a tentative D call TRBD1 (5 bases). The clonotype comes from a man between 65 and 85 years old with acute or convalescent COVID-19. Sequenced material: peripheral blood. The CDR3 loop is CASSLERGSSYNSPLHF. DNA for the CDR3: TGTGCCAGCAGCTTAGAACGGGGGAGCTCCTATAATTCACCCCTCCACTTT. The variable domain in full, with the rest retrieved from reference TRBV11-2 and TRBJ1-6, is EAGVAQSPRYKIIEKRQSVAFWCNPISGHATLYWYQQILGQGPKLLIQFQNNGVVDDSQLPKDRFSAERLKGVDSTLKIQPAKLEDSAVYLCASSLERGSSYNSPLHFGNGTRLTVT.